This T cell receptor (beta chain) derives from a study of cytomegalovirus exposure and HLA in healthy donors. This CDR3 is 13 amino acids long. The germline gives CDR1 SGHRS, CDR2 YFSETQ. V was trimmed by 4 bases and J by 8 bases, leaving 15 bases between them. Study-wide findings and caveats: Analysis was carried out at a later point, and it linked a missense DCLRE1C variant to TCR beta V- and J-gene trimming. In vitro work confirmed that a few CMV-associated chains recognize CMV antigens. The majority of TCR sequences were rare, yet some public TCRs appeared in many donors. Highest at DRB1 and lowest at HLA-C, TCR association rates differed among HLA loci in a later analysis.

Primers for the PCR totalled 60 Vbeta and 13 Jbeta. Clones were sequenced by immunoSEQ multiplex PCR, and TCRdb holds only the in-frame ones, with some missing. The sample lists around 200,000 clones, approximately 82% occurring once. Points on this clone: Its antigen is still unknown.

The specimen was PBMCs. The V gene is TRBV5-1, the J gene TRBJ1-2, with D perhaps TRBD1 (5 bases). This sequence was found in a woman in her thirties or forties in good health and CMV-seronegative. In DNA form, the CDR3 reads TGCGCCAGCAGCCAATCAGGGTTTGAAGGCTACACCTTC. Translating it yields CASSQSGFEGYTF.